This T cell receptor beta chain was documented in a study of glioma-infiltrating T cells after dendritic cell vaccination. Looking at the study overall: The vaccine used monocyte-derived dendritic cells pulsed overnight with autologous tumor lysate. Findings of the study overall: Patients with more pretreatment TILs had longer time to progression and survival.

On this clone: Antigen specificity is unknown.

The time point was: after dendritic cell vaccination, including at tumor progression/relapse. Selection required adequate fresh-frozen tumor tissue plus more than two years' survival data. The PCR used 60 V beta and 13 J beta primers. Generated by immunoSEQ multiplex PCR, the TCRdb table keeps only in-frame clones and is missing some. Of roughly 100,000 clones listed, about four fifths are singletons. This sequence originates from a human donor with glioblastoma. Specimen: blood, collected after dendritic cell vaccination.

The CDR3 coding sequence is TGTGCCAGTAGCCCTGGTAAGGGGGTATATGGCTACACCTTC. It yields the protein CASSPGKGVYGYTF. The chain carries TRBV19 and TRBJ1-2, with D perhaps matching TRBD1 (6 bases). The CDR3 contains 14 residues. The V end lost 6 bases, the J end lost 5 bases, and 16 bases lay between the germline ends. Per the germline V gene, CDR1 is LNHDA and CDR2 is SQIVND (reference sequence).